The text below deals with one T cell receptor (beta chain). What it binds is not known. TCRdb's table, derived via immunoSEQ multiplex PCR, lists solely in-frame clones and lacks some. In the table there are about 1.1 million clones, 70% to 85% of which are singletons. Per the germline V gene, CDR1 is SGHRS and CDR2 is YFSETQ. Trimming removed 4 bases from V and 5 bases from J, with 18 bases in between. CDR3 size: 15 residues. The data were obtained in a study of shared clonotypes between healthy human individuals. Study-wide results and caveats: Naive subsets generally had larger estimated richness than memory subsets.

The investigators split CD4+ cells into a CD45RA+ naive subset and a CD45RA-negative memory subset. Sequences were obtained from memory CD4+ T cells from PBMCs. Subset given: CD45RA-negative fraction. The rearrangement links TRBV5-1 to TRBJ2-5, with D unresolved. This TCR derives from a man aged 18 to 30 in good health. Some clones in this sample may be carry-over from other donors' samples. CDR3 nucleotides: TGCGCCAGCAGCCCCGCGGCCTCCCCGGAGGAGACCCAGTACTTC. The encoded protein is CASSPAASPEETQYF.